The TCR beta chain described here comes from a study of post-analysis software for immune sequencing data (dated by TCRdb to between 2014 and 2017). In the study overall: Relapsing-remitting, secondary progressive and progressive-relapsing multiple sclerosis were recorded as disease courses, and subtype annotation was lacking for some patients. A subset of samples was prepared in parallel using single-end sample barcoding, then pooled and co-amplified after Illumina adapter ligation. The multiple sclerosis patient repertoires were compared with some twelve previously published healthy control repertoires from donors aged 6 to 25 years. Overall study outcomes, separate from this receptor: Direct clustering with F measure revealed strong co-clustering of samples prepared in the same batch, which led to a batch-effect correction. Normalized Chao1 diversity was significantly lower in multiple sclerosis patients than controls, suggesting substantial peripheral T-cell clonal expansion. The control group was slightly older than the multiple sclerosis patient group. Roughly 5 TRBV segments, including TRBV5-6, TRBV5-1 and TRBV20-1, were significantly more frequent in patients than controls.

To demonstrate the VDJtools post-analysis software, TCR beta repertoires were profiled from the peripheral blood of roughly 14 young patients with multiple sclerosis. The patients with multiple sclerosis were children and adolescents between about 6 and 17 years of age. The germline V gene yields SGHRS for CDR1 and YFSETQ for CDR2. Deletion took 6 bases off V and 0 bases off J, with a span of 13 bases between the germline ends. Taken from cysteine to phenylalanine, the CDR3 has 16 residues. CDR3 DNA only is kept here, 48 bases in frame from base 1. This clonotype was recorded a few times. The antigen this receptor binds is unknown. Base-call qualities are not available, and no considerably larger clone is one nucleotide away. Library prep was done by PCR. TCRdb lists the instrument as Illumina HiSeq 2500. To reduce PCR and sequencing biases, unique molecular identifiers were incorporated into the TCR beta cDNA libraries. Per 1 to 10 million input T cells, some 500,000 cDNA molecules were obtained, such that each molecule approximated one T cell. The same protocol used for the earlier healthy control dataset was applied to prepare and sequence the patient libraries. Within a given batch, samples were prepared together, multiplexed and sequenced on the same HiSeq lane. The published analysis was carried out like this. Raw barcoded reads were processed with MIGEC, and single-read molecular identifier groups were discarded before consensus assembly and CDR3 extraction. VDJtools was used for post-analysis of the clonotype tables, and diversity was normalized by down-sampling every dataset to the size of the smallest sample. In repertoire overlap clustering, CDR3 amino acid sequences, but not nucleotide sequences, were matched to correct batch-related cross-sample contamination. TCRdb reprocessing: public reads trimmed at Q25 with fastp, clones called with MiXCR, in-frame beta chains kept. Each record represents a unique CDR3 protein, reported with the most common genes and DNA among its rows. V and J calls and clone size were set by TCRdb, not the authors. Across this sample there are 450,000 to 700,000 distinct CDR3 sequences, with about 40% seen only once. The ten largest clones represent around 1.7% of the sample.

This TCR came from a girl aged 10 to 17 with multiple sclerosis. Sample: blood. The sequence links TRBV5-1 to TRBJ2-6, with TRBD1 perhaps the D gene, on 5 matching bases. The sequenced DNA is TGCGCCAGCAACCCGACAGTTGTCTCTGGGGCCAACGTCCTGACTTTC. Translated, this is CASNPTVVSGANVLTF. The CDR3, completed at both ends by the reference TRBV5-1 and TRBJ2-6 genes, gives the full variable domain KAGVTQTPRYLIKTRGQQVTLSCSPISGHRSVSWYQQTPGQGLQFLFEYFSETQRNKGNFPGRFSGRQFSNSRSEMNVSTLELGDSALYLCASNPTVVSGANVLTFGAGSRLTVL.